Sequencing of this T cell receptor (beta chain) was carried out in a study of T cell repertoires in cytomegalovirus infection. Broader study findings: Across the ex vivo response, the dominant clonotypes were HLA-C-restricted CMV-specific TCR beta clonotypes.

TCRdb recomputed calls from the reads with MiXCR, one row per CDR3 protein. Of 150,000 to 200,000 distinct CDR3 sequences listed, roughly a fifth are singletons. This clonotype occurred a few times. Its specificity is unknown. The ends were cut back, 4 bases at V and 6 bases at J, with 12 bases in the middle. Germline V lookup: CDR1 SGHTA, CDR2 FQGTGA. The CDR3 spans 14 residues. V is TRBV7-3 and J is TRBJ2-2; TRBD1 might be the D (5 bases). The sequenced sample consisted of PBMCs. The sequence derives from a human donor in good health (CMV status not recorded). Some clones in this sample may be carry-over from other donors' samples. CDR3 in amino acids: CASSSQGKAGELFF. The CDR3 DNA reads TGTGCCAGCAGCTCCCAGGGAAAGGCCGGGGAGCTGTTTTTT.